Shown below are 22 T cell receptor beta chains from a single sample sequenced in a study of blood T cell repertoires in COVID-19. The method was immunoSEQ multiplex PCR; TCRdb's version includes in-frame clones alone and lacks a portion of them. Here the sample spans about 120,000 clones, approximately 82% being singletons. Specimen: peripheral blood. These receptors all stem from a woman aged 45 to 65 with acute or convalescent COVID-19.

This chain joins TRBV6-5 and TRBJ1-2; D remains ambiguous. Trimming took 1 base from V and 6 from J, leaving 12 bases between them. The CDR3 is 14 residues long. In germline, CDR1 is MNHEY, CDR2 SVGAGI. DNA for the CDR3: TGTGCCAGCAGTTACTTACCAGGCCTGAATGGCTACACCTTC. Translation: CASSYLPGLNGYTF.

This clone was seen once. The rearrangement uses TRBV5-1 and TRBJ2-7, with TRBD2 as a possible D gene (5 bases). Per the germline V gene, CDR1 is SGHRS and CDR2 is YFSETQ. CDR3 length: 15 residues. Trimming took 0 bases from V and 4 from J, leaving 14 bases between them. The CDR3 DNA is TGCGCCAGCAGCTTGGCCCCGGGCTCGGGATACGAGCAGTACTTC. It codes for CASSLAPGSGYEQYF. The complete variable domain, with remaining parts taken from reference TRBV5-1 and TRBJ2-7, reads KAGVTQTPRYLIKTRGQQVTLSCSPISGHRSVSWYQQTPGQGLQFLFEYFSETQRNKGNFPGRFSGRQFSNSRSEMNVSTLELGDSALYLCASSLAPGSGYEQYFGPGTRLTVT.

This sequence joins TRBV5-5 and TRBJ1-1; D call uncertain. The CDR3 length is 13 residues. Germline assignment: CDR1 SGHKS and CDR2 YYEKEE (reference sequence). The V gene lost 2 bases and the J gene lost 1 base, with 6 bases spanning the gap. The CDR3 sequence: CASSLTGNTEAFF. DNA of the CDR3: TGTGCCAGCAGCTTAACCGGGAACACTGAAGCTTTCTTT.

This clone occurred a few times. The chain combines TRBV2 with TRBJ1-2; a possible D gene is TRBD1 (6 bases). This CDR3 is built from 14 residues. Germline CDR1 is SNHLY and CDR2 is FYNNEI. Trimming took 6 bases from V and 5 from J, leaving 16 bases between them. The CDR3 here is CASRAVGGPYGYTF. In nucleotides, the CDR3 is TGTGCCAGCAGGGCGGTAGGGGGTCCTTATGGCTACACCTTC.

The count of this clone is one. V is TRBV5-1 and J is TRBJ2-1, with 12 bases identical to TRBD2. V shed 4 bases and J 2 bases; nucleotides not matched to a gene: 4. The CDR3 loop spans 16 amino acids. Germline V gene lookup returns CDR1 SGHRS and CDR2 YFSETQ. DNA of the CDR3: TGCGCCAGCAGCGCCAGACTAGCGGGGGCCTACAATGAGCAGTTCTTC. Amino acid sequence: CASSARLAGAYNEQFF.

This chain uses TRBV29-1 with TRBJ1-1, with a weak D call TRBD1 (5 bases). The CDR3 contains 12 residues. V lost 7 bases to trimming and J lost 4 bases, with 13 bases between them. CDR1 is SQVTM and CDR2 is ANQGSEA in the germline V gene. CDR3 sequence (DNA): TGCAGCGCTGGAGGGGATGGCACTGAAGCTTTCTTT. It encodes CSAGGDGTEAFF.

The chain couples TRBV18 to TRBJ2-3; 8 nucleotides match TRBD2. There are 16 residues in the CDR3. From germline, CDR1 is KGHSH and CDR2 LQKENI. Trimming cost V 2 bases and J 1 base; bases outside gene matches: 5. In DNA form, the CDR3 reads TGTGCCAGCTCACCAACTCTAGCGGGTGGCACAGATACGCAGTATTTT. It is translated as CASSPTLAGGTDTQYF.

The chain uses TRBV10-3 and TRBJ2-6; D is perhaps TRBD1 (6 bases). This CDR3 is built from 16 residues. The germline CDR1 and CDR2 sequences are ENHRY and SYGVKD. V was cut by 10 bases and J by 0 bases, with 16 bases left in between. The CDR3 sequence: CASRLTGSSGANVLTF. CDR3 coding DNA: TGTGCCAGCAGGTTAACAGGGAGCTCTGGGGCCAACGTCCTGACTTTC.

The chain couples TRBV7-8 to TRBJ1-4; 11 nucleotides line up with TRBD1. Germline CDR1 is SGHVS and CDR2 is FQNEAQ. The CDR3 is 14 residues long. The J segment lost 6 bases and the V segment lost 4 bases, leaving 1 base of the junction unmatched. The CDR3 coding sequence is TGTGCCAGCAGCTGGGGACAGGGGGATGAAAAACTGTTTTTT. It is translated as CASSWGQGDEKLFF.

V is TRBV14 and J is TRBJ2-7; D unclear. Trimming left V 6 bases short and J 5 bases short, with 8 bases between. In germline, CDR1 is SGHDN, CDR2 FVKESK. The CDR3 totals 11 residues. The CDR3, as DNA: TGTGCCAGCAGTAGAAACCACGAGCAGTACTTC. Its translation is CASSRNHEQYF.

The chain has TRBV7-2 and TRBJ2-1, with 12 nucleotides matching TRBD2. Germline CDR1 and CDR2: SGHTA and FQGNSA. This CDR3 comprises 16 residues. V shed 4 bases, J shed 4 bases, and the junction held 5 bases outside the gene matches. The CDR3 loop is CASSSRTSGVYNEQFF. The CDR3 DNA reads TGTGCCAGCAGCTCCCGGACTAGCGGGGTATACAATGAGCAGTTCTTC. Together with reference TRBV7-2 and TRBJ2-1, the CDR3 gives the full variable domain: GAGVSQSPSNKVTEKGKDVELRCDPISGHTALYWYRQSLGQGLEFLIYFQGNSAPDKSGLPSDRFSAERTGGSVSTLTIQRTQQEDSAVYLCASSSRTSGVYNEQFFGPGTRLTVL.

The chain couples TRBV7-2 to TRBJ1-2; weak D call: TRBD1 (5 bases). The length of the CDR3 is 16 residues. The germline CDR1 and CDR2 sequences are SGHTA and FQGNSA. The V end was cut by 0 bases, the J end by 8 bases, with 19 bases between. Here the CDR3 reads CASSLAQGLRTGGYTF. In DNA, the CDR3 is TGTGCCAGCAGCTTAGCGCAGGGACTCCGGACGGGCGGCTACACCTTC.

This sequence joins TRBV30 and TRBJ1-3, with D possibly TRBD1 on 6 matching bases. With 4 bases removed from V and 0 bases from J, the gap between germline ends came to 13 bases. The CDR3 spans 15 residues. Germline loops: CDR1 GTSNPN, CDR2 SVGIG (reference sequence). CDR3 sequence: CAWTSGTYSGNTIYF. CDR3 DNA: TGTGCCTGGACCTCTGGGACATACTCTGGAAACACCATATATTTT.

The V call is TRBV6-5, the J call TRBJ2-1; 9 bases are a match to TRBD2. V dropped 2 bases and J dropped 6; count of bases not matched to a gene: 2. Germline CDR1 MNHEY, CDR2 SVGAGI. CDR3 length: 14 amino acids. CDR3 sequence reads: CASSYGGRGNEQFF. The CDR3 nucleotides are TGTGCCAGCAGTTACGGCGGGAGGGGCAATGAGCAGTTCTTC.

The chain couples TRBV6-5 to TRBJ2-7, with D maybe TRBD2 (6 bases). V was shortened by 5 bases and J by 6 bases, with 20 bases between the two germline ends. The CDR3 length is 15 residues. Per the germline V gene, CDR1 is MNHEY and CDR2 is SVGAGI. The chain's CDR3 is CASSTPGLLGVEQYF. The CDR3 DNA follows: TGTGCCAGCAGTACCCCGGGACTCCTGGGGGTCGAGCAGTACTTC.

The chain carries TRBV29-1 and TRBJ2-5, with a weak D call TRBD2 (6 bases). CDR1 is SQVTM, CDR2 ANQGSEA, per germline. The CDR3 has 12 amino acids. The CDR3 here is CSTGGQQETQYF. Here the CDR3 DNA reads TGCTCAACCGGAGGGCAGCAAGAGACCCAGTACTTC.

The V and J genes are TRBV11-2 and TRBJ2-3, with 7 bases aligning to TRBD2. CDR3 length: 15 residues. Germline CDR1 and CDR2: SGHAT and FQNNGV. V lost 0 bases to trimming and J lost 1 base; unmatched junction nucleotides: 1. DNA for the CDR3: TGTGCCAGCAGCTTAGACACTAGCGGCACAGATACGCAGTATTTT. As protein: CASSLDTSGTDTQYF.

The chain links TRBV7-3 to TRBJ1-1; 7 positions match TRBD1. Looked up from germline, CDR1 is SGHTA and CDR2 is FQGTGA. The CDR3 extends over 13 amino acids. Trimming cost V 4 bases and J 4 bases; bases outside gene matches: 3. The CDR3 DNA reads TGTGCCAGCAGCTCGTACAGGGGCACTGAAGCTTTCTTT. Residues: CASSSYRGTEAFF.

This chain joins TRBV27 and TRBJ1-1; D is perhaps TRBD1 (5 bases). The germline V gene encodes CDR1 MNHEY and CDR2 SMNVEV (reference sequence). V lost 5 bases to trimming and J lost 2 bases, with 12 bases between them. CDR3 length: 14 amino acids. The CDR3 loop reads CASSPRTPNTEAFF. The CDR3, as DNA: TGTGCCAGCAGTCCCCGGACACCTAACACTGAAGCTTTCTTT.

V usage is TRBV7-9 and J usage is TRBJ2-3; possible D gene TRBD1, 5 bases. The ends were cut back, 5 bases at V and 1 base at J, with 16 bases in the middle. In germline, CDR1 is SEHNR, CDR2 FQNEAQ (reference sequence). This CDR3 contains 16 residues. The CDR3 loop reads CASSIIRVEGTDTQYF. CDR3 bases: TGTGCCAGCAGCATCATCAGGGTCGAGGGCACAGATACGCAGTATTTT.

This chain uses TRBV3-1 (or the pseudogene TRBV3-2) with TRBJ2-1; TRBD2 matches 9 bases. Losses at the gene ends were 3 bases for V and 4 bases for J; bases not matched to a gene: 4. Germline V gene lookup returns CDR1 LGHDT and CDR2 YNNKEL (reference sequence). The CDR3 is 15 amino acids. The CDR3 coding sequence is TGTGCCAGCAGCCAGCTGACTAGCGGATACAATGAGCAGTTCTTC. Protein product: CASSQLTSGYNEQFF.

This sequence joins TRBV5-1 and TRBJ2-2; a possible D gene is TRBD2 (5 bases). Germline assignment: CDR1 SGHRS and CDR2 YFSETQ. The CDR3 has 16 residues. Trimming removed 5 bases at V and 5 bases at J, with 19 bases between. The CDR3, as DNA: TGCGCCAGCAGAATTAGGACTGACCTCCGGACCGGGGAGCTGTTTTTT. Protein product: CASRIRTDLRTGELFF.